This TCR beta chain is from a study of T cells in Graves' hyperthyroidism and ophthalmopathy. The study, taken as a whole, reports: Most thyroid clonotypes with frequency above 0.001 were detected in blood. Model-based prediction identified ophthalmopathy a median about 7 months prior to its onset.

This clonotype was recorded many times. Antigen unknown. Germline CDR1 reads SGHDN; CDR2 reads FVKESK. Trimming removed 6 bases from V and 7 bases from J, with 15 bases in between. The CDR3 covers 14 residues. Patients having uncontrolled infection, another autoimmune disease, pregnancy or lactation were not included. On the basis of clinical symptoms, serum thyroxine and TRAb, thyroid ultrasound and orbital computed tomography, diagnoses were made. What was amplified from RNA transcripts were TCR beta CDR3 regions. HTBI primers drove first-round RT-PCR of the TCR CDR3. TCRdb itself ran the multiplex PCR reads through MiXCR, one entry per CDR3 protein. Among about 660,000 distinct CDR3 sequences listed, approximately 42% were seen once.

This chain joins TRBV14 and TRBJ1-4; D ambiguous. This TCR was sampled from an adult man with Graves' disease, either hyperthyroidism or ophthalmopathy (not recorded which). The sequenced sample consisted of peripheral blood or thyroid tissue (not recorded which). The DNA for the CDR3 is TGTGCCAGCAGTCGACGGATGGGCGGTGAAAAACTGTTTTTT. Protein product: CASSRRMGGEKLFF.